The source of this T cell receptor (beta chain) is a study of Ad26.COV2.S vaccination and SARS-CoV-2 variants. Treatment denoted: over 15 received Ad26.COV2.S at low or high dose, single or two shots; a few received placebo; per-sample allocation not given. Collection of samples fell on day 63 after the first vaccine or placebo injection. CDR1 is SGHNT and CDR2 is YYREEE in the germline V gene (reference sequence). The CDR3 loop spans 14 amino acids. V was trimmed by 0 bases and J by 5 bases, leaving 11 bases between them. Sequencing was performed with immunoSEQ multiplex PCR; in TCRdb, only in-frame clones are kept and a portion is missing. Among about 680,000 clones listed, roughly 90% were seen once.

The source was peripheral blood, collected in a trial of Ad26.COV2.S vaccine versus placebo. The gene calls are TRBV5-4 and TRBJ2-5; D might be TRBD1 (6 bases). The clonotype was recovered from a person between 18 and 65 years old who received the Ad26.COV2.S COVID-19 vaccine or a placebo. The CDR3 coding sequence is TGTGCCAGCAGCTTGGGTGGACAGTCGGAGACCCAGTACTTC. Translated, it gives CASSLGGQSETQYF.